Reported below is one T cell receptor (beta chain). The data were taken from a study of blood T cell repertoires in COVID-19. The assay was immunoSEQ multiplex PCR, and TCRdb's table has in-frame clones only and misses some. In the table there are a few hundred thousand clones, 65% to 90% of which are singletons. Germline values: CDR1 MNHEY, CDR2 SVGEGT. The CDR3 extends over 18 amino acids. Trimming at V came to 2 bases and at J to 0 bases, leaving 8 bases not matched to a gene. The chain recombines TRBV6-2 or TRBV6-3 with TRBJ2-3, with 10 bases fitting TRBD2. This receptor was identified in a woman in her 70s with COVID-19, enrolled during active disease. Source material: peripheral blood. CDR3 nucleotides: TGTGCCAGCAGTTACGAAACTAGCGGGACCCCTAGCACAGATACGCAGTATTTT. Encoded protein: CASSYETSGTPSTDTQYF.